This T cell receptor beta chain was documented in a study of tumor and adjacent non-tumor tissue in lung cancer. Whole-study context: The patients, 10 to 11 men and 5 or 6 women, were roughly 30 to 76 with stage I to III disease.

Counting both end residues, the CDR3 totals 14 amino acids. A modified ARM-PCR protocol with three rounds of nested PCR amplified TCRbeta. TCRdb re-called the multiplex PCR reads through MiXCR, storing one row per CDR3 protein. The sample has fewer than 120,000 distinct CDR3 sequences, approximately 87% seen once. The template was RNA from unsorted bulk tissue. Chemotherapy-naive patients with new lung cancer underwent thoracic surgery in China, August–late 2014. Broader study findings: Significantly higher TCR diversity was found in tumor than normal lung.

In regard to this clonotype: Its antigen is unidentified. The DNA is omitted, as the CDR3 cannot be located on it reliably, and the CDR3 follows TCRdb's listing.

Sequenced input: lung tumor tissue. The clonotype was recovered from a man in his 70s with non-small cell lung cancer. The chain recombines TRBV12-3 or TRBV12-4 with TRBJ1-2; TRBD1, the table's D call, lacks a check against the DNA. Here the CDR3 reads CPSSPTRDGYGCTF.